These 25 T cell receptor beta chains were all obtained from the same sample, sequenced in a study of cytomegalovirus exposure and HLA in healthy donors. PCR used 60 Vbeta primers and 13 Jbeta primers. Only in-frame clones appear in the TCRdb table, and some are missing; sequencing was by immunoSEQ multiplex PCR. The sample consists of around 200,000 clones, over 60% of them appearing once. Sequencing input: PBMCs. These receptor sequences come from a man younger than 35 in good health and CMV-seronegative.

The rearrangement joins TRBV7-9 to TRBJ1-1; D may be TRBD1 (6 bases). Germline V gene sequence: CDR1 SEHNR, CDR2 FQNEAQ (reference sequence). Trimming took 6 bases from V and 6 from J, leaving 8 bases between them. There are 11 residues in the CDR3. The DNA for the CDR3 is TGTGCCAGCAGGGGGGGGCCTGAAGCTTTCTTT. It codes for CASRGGPEAFF.

This clone was counted only a few times. This chain links TRBV7-2 with TRBJ1-2, with TRBD1 matching 7 bases. This CDR3 contains 15 residues. V was pared by 7 bases and J by 3 bases, with 11 bases of the junction left unmatched. Germline CDR1 is SGHTA and CDR2 is FQGNSA. CDR3 DNA: TGTGCCAGCACCCGAAGCCAGACAGGGTACTATGGCTACACCTTC. Residues: CASTRSQTGYYGYTF.

V and J are TRBV6-1 and TRBJ1-2, with 8 bases matching TRBD1. This CDR3 has 15 residues. Germline loops: CDR1 MNHNS, CDR2 SASEGT. V lost 6 bases to trimming and J lost 3 bases; unmatched junction nucleotides: 9. CDR3 bases: TGTGCCAGCAGGTCCGGACAGGGCTTTTACTATGGCTACACCTTC. It codes for CASRSGQGFYYGYTF.

The V and J genes are TRBV7-8 and TRBJ2-1; the match to TRBD2 covers 10 bases. Trimming took 5 bases from V and 4 from J; bases not matched to a gene: 8. The CDR3 sequence is 16 residues long. The germline gives CDR1 SGHVS, CDR2 FQNEAQ. The CDR3 coding sequence is TGTGCCAGCAGCCCAGGGGCTAGCGGGGGTTACAATGAGCAGTTCTTC. As protein: CASSPGASGGYNEQFF.

The gene calls are TRBV12-5 and TRBJ2-1; 10 nucleotides agree with TRBD1. V trimming: 6 bases; J trimming: 0 bases; junction bases outside the gene matches: 2. This CDR3 comprises 15 residues. Per the germline V gene, CDR1 is LGHNT and CDR2 is FRNRAP. CDR3 region: CASGRQGASYNEQFF. As DNA, the CDR3 is TGTGCTAGTGGCCGACAGGGGGCCTCCTACAATGAGCAGTTCTTC.

This clone was counted between two and nine times. The rearrangement uses TRBV2 and TRBJ2-4; 8 bases map to TRBD2. Trimming at V came to 7 bases and at J to 2 bases, leaving 13 bases not matched to a gene. The CDR3 sequence is 17 residues long. The germline V gene has CDR1 SNHLY and CDR2 FYNNEI. DNA for the CDR3: TGTGCCAGCATGGGCGGGGGGTTGATCCGTACCAAAAACATTCAGTACTTC. Protein sequence: CASMGGGLIRTKNIQYF.

The gene calls are TRBV5-1 and TRBJ2-3; TRBD2 matches 10 bases. Germline assignment: CDR1 SGHRS and CDR2 YFSETQ. The CDR3 totals 16 residues. V was clipped by 3 bases and J by 2 bases; unmatched bases: 6. The CDR3 spells CASSSSSGGLTDTQYF. For the CDR3, the DNA is TGCGCCAGCAGCTCTTCTAGCGGGGGCCTCACAGATACGCAGTATTTT.

This clone has only a few counts. This specimen includes other DNA sequences encoding the same CDR3. V is TRBV7-9 and J is TRBJ1-4; no definite D call. The V gene's germline CDR1 is SEHNR and CDR2 FQNEAQ (reference sequence). CDR3 length: 14 residues. Between the trimmed V and J ends, which lost 5 bases and 2 bases, there was a span of 9 bases. In DNA form, the CDR3 reads TGTGCCAGCAGCCCCCGAGCTACTAATGAAAAACTGTTTTTT. This sequence encodes CASSPRATNEKLFF.

This clone was observed a few times. V usage is TRBV28 and J usage is TRBJ2-7, with D perhaps matching TRBD1 (6 bases). Germline-derived CDR1 and CDR2 are MDHEN and SYDVKM. V was clipped by 6 bases and J by 4 bases, with 16 bases between them. The CDR3 runs 14 residues. CDR3 sequence reads: CASRSPQGRYEQYF. The DNA for the CDR3 is TGTGCCAGCAGAAGCCCACAGGGTAGATACGAGCAGTACTTC.

This clone was seen only a few times. This rearrangement joins TRBV6-5 to TRBJ2-7, with D possibly matching TRBD1 (6 bases). There are 15 residues in the CDR3. The ends were cut back, 1 base at V and 0 bases at J, with 10 bases in the middle. CDR1 and CDR2 from the germline V gene are MNHEY and SVGAGI. The CDR3 sequence: CASSYFAGASYEQYF. For the CDR3, the DNA is TGTGCCAGCAGTTACTTTGCAGGGGCCTCCTACGAGCAGTACTTC.

The chain links TRBV28 to TRBJ1-2; D unclear. V lost 3 bases and J lost 3, with 8 bases in between. The CDR3 covers 13 residues. Germline V gives CDR1 MDHEN, CDR2 SYDVKM. DNA for the CDR3: TGTGCCAGCAGTTTCTGGCAGGACTATGGCTACACCTTC. This codes for CASSFWQDYGYTF.

The rearrangement uses TRBV5-1 and TRBJ2-5, with 14 bases that match TRBD2. After removal of 0 bases from V and 5 bases from J, the junction contained 6 bases not matched to a gene. The CDR3 consists of 17 residues. Germline CDR1 is SGHRS and CDR2 is YFSETQ. CDR3 protein: CASSLGGLAGVRETQYF. In DNA form, the CDR3 reads TGCGCCAGCAGCTTGGGGGGACTAGCGGGAGTGAGGGAGACCCAGTACTTC.

The V gene is TRBV19, the J gene TRBJ1-1; 9 bases line up with TRBD1. The CDR3 runs 13 residues. The ends lost 6 bases at V and 3 bases at J; junction bases unmatched: 2. In germline, CDR1 is LNHDA, CDR2 SQIVND (reference sequence). CDR3 bases: TGTGCCAGTAGGGGACAGGGAGACACTGAAGCTTTCTTT. Its translation is CASRGQGDTEAFF.

The chain combines TRBV6-4 with TRBJ2-2, with D tentatively TRBD2 (5 bases). The CDR3 runs to 16 residues. Between the trimmed V and J ends, which lost 4 bases and 8 bases, there was a span of 20 bases. Germline CDR1 MRHNA, CDR2 SNTAGT. Written as DNA, the CDR3 is TGTGCCAGCAGTGCCCTTCGTCGGGGTTTTCGGGGGGAGCTGTTTTTT. The encoded protein is CASSALRRGFRGELFF.

This clone occurred a few times. The chain uses TRBV5-4 and TRBJ2-3; D perhaps matches TRBD2 (6 bases). V was shortened by 0 bases and J by 2 bases, with 13 bases between the two germline ends. Germline V gene sequence: CDR1 SGHNT, CDR2 YYREEE (reference sequence). The CDR3 sequence is 16 residues long. The CDR3 spells CASSLGGSGSTDTQYF. DNA for the CDR3: TGTGCCAGCAGCTTGGGTGGTAGCGGATCCACAGATACGCAGTATTTT.

V is TRBV5-1 and J is TRBJ1-1, with 9 bases fitting TRBD1. CDR1 and CDR2 from the germline V gene are SGHRS and YFSETQ. This CDR3 contains 15 residues. With V trimmed by 4 bases and J by 4 bases, 8 bases remained unmatched. Written as DNA, the CDR3 is TGCGCCAGCAGCACCCCGGACAGGGGACCCACTGAAGCTTTCTTT. Translated: CASSTPDRGPTEAFF.

The V call is TRBV4-3, the J call TRBJ2-7, with 7 bases that match TRBD2. Per the germline V gene, CDR1 is LGHNA and CDR2 is YSLEER. CDR3 length: 15 amino acids. The trim removed 0 bases at V and 2 bases at J, leaving 4 bases unmatched. In DNA form, the CDR3 reads TGCGCCAGCAGCCAAGAAGCGGGAAAGACCTACGAGCAGTACTTC. The encoded protein is CASSQEAGKTYEQYF.

The chain couples TRBV30 to TRBJ2-7; no definite D call. This CDR3 is 11 amino acids long. The V gene lost 0 bases and the J gene lost 6 bases, with 6 bases spanning the gap. From germline, CDR1 is GTSNPN and CDR2 SVGIG (reference sequence). Written as DNA, the CDR3 is TGTGCCTGGAGTGTGAGATCCGAGCAGTACTTC. Translated, it gives CAWSVRSEQYF.

J is TRBJ2-5 and V is TRBV25-1; 9 bases fit TRBD1. TRBJ2-7 explains the end of the DNA better; the J call may be wrong. This CDR3 contains 14 residues. Germline lookup yields CDR1 MGHDK and CDR2 SYGVNS. The CDR3 sequence: CASSADRGVYEQYF. The CDR3 coding sequence is TGTGCCAGCAGTGCGGACAGGGGAGTCTACGAGCAGTACTTC.

This sequence joins TRBV5-4 and TRBJ2-1; 8 nucleotides line up with TRBD2. There are 15 residues in the CDR3. Germline trimming cut 0 bases from V and 1 base from J; bases unmatched to any gene: 0. Looked up from germline, CDR1 is SGHNT and CDR2 is YYREEE (reference sequence). The CDR3, as DNA: TGTGCCAGCAGCTTGGCTAGCGGGTCCTACAATGAGCAGTTCTTC. Translating gives CASSLASGSYNEQFF.

This clone has just a few counts. This chain uses TRBV18 with TRBJ1-4; a weak D match, TRBD1 (6 bases). The germline CDR1 and CDR2 sequences are KGHSH and LQKENI. The length of the CDR3 is 16 residues. The V and J ends lost 3 bases and 5 bases respectively, with 16 bases between them. CDR3 DNA sequence: TGTGCCAGCTCACCGGGACAAACGGCCCGGAATGAAAAACTGTTTTTT. This gives the protein CASSPGQTARNEKLFF.

This chain uses TRBV10-1 with TRBJ2-1, with 7 positions matching TRBD2. The CDR3 runs to 19 residues. CDR1 WNHNN and CDR2 SYGVQD come from the germline V gene (reference sequence). The V gene end was trimmed by 3 bases and the J gene end by 5 bases; junction bases not matched to a gene: 19. Here the CDR3 reads CASSDFAGVLLNCDNEQFF. The CDR3 bases are TGCGCCAGCAGTGATTTTGCGGGAGTGTTGTTGAATTGTGACAATGAGCAGTTCTTC.

The chain combines TRBV19 with TRBJ2-5; D unresolved. Trimming cost V 3 bases and J 5 bases, with 10 bases left between them. CDR1 and CDR2 (germline): LNHDA, SQIVND (reference sequence). The CDR3 spans 13 residues. CDR3 sequence: CASSMAGWETQYF. The DNA for the CDR3 is TGTGCCAGTAGTATGGCAGGTTGGGAGACCCAGTACTTC.

CDR3 amino acids: CASSPTGTLDEQYF. CDR3 coding DNA: TGCGCCAGCAGCCCGACAGGGACACTCGACGAGCAGTACTTC. This chain connects TRBV5-1 to TRBJ2-7; 7 bases are shared with TRBD1. In germline, CDR1 is SGHRS, CDR2 YFSETQ. The CDR3 runs to 14 residues. J was trimmed by 5 bases and V by 4 bases; bases with no gene match: 9.

This clone was detected only once. The chain employs TRBV4-1 and TRBJ1-2; D unresolved. From germline, CDR1 is MGHRA and CDR2 YSYEKL. Trimming shortened V by 3 bases and J by 7 bases, and 12 bases separated the two germline ends. The CDR3 length is 13 residues. The CDR3 nucleotides are TGCGCCAGCAGCCACCACACCGTCCTTGGCTACACCTTC. Residues: CASSHHTVLGYTF.